This TCR beta chain derives from a study of blood T cell repertoires in COVID-19 (dated by TCRdb to 2019 to 2021). Background on the whole study: Samples covering the acute and convalescent phases of COVID-19 were provided by collaborators in the United States, Italy and Spain. The material from the prospective study consisted of cDNA or gDNA derived from T cells, B-cell-depleted T cells, or PBMCs. Subjects who had been exposed to COVID-19, were actively infected with it, or had recovered from it provided the deeply sampled blood TCRbeta repertoires that made up the dataset. The repertoires were released in a freely available public database intended as a resource for research on the immune response to SARS-CoV-2. Samples came from the ongoing ImmuneRACE study (first 160 participants) plus 1,254 subjects from 6 global collaborators. Sample metadata almost always included a de-identified subject ID, COVID-19 status, age in years and sex. HLA class I and class II types, where available, came from metadata supplied by the sample provider rather than from assay-based typing. The paper as a whole reports these results and caveats: Clinical and demographic metadata were provided uncurated, with the amount varying by source and participant.

Participants in the prospective study were aged roughly 18 to 95 years, lived in 24 United States geographic areas, and enrolled through a virtual design. Cohort assignment in the prospective study relied on participant-reported clinical history from a screening survey and a study questionnaire. Recovered participants in ImmuneRACE Cohort 3 were defined by two consecutive negative NP/OP PCR tests, clearance by a healthcare professional, or resolution of symptoms. In the prospective study, mobile phlebotomists collected whole blood, serum and a nasopharyngeal or oropharyngeal swab from each participant. Over a roughly 2-month period, participants in the prospective study had the option of providing additional blood draws and questionnaires. Before DNA extraction, prospective study blood samples were shipped either frozen or at room temperature. A note on this clone: Its binding antigen is unknown. No per-base quality is available; no much larger clone lies one base away.

The immunoSEQ Assay, a bias-controlled multiplex PCR, was used to amplify TCRbeta CDR3 regions from genomic DNA. The original methods were these. Nucleated cell counts per sample were estimated from amplification of reference gene primers within the assay. To quantify the absolute abundance of each unique TCRbeta CDR3 rearrangement, sequence reads were collapsed and filtered. For each sample, productive Simpson clonality was calculated by taking the square root of Simpson's diversity index across productive rearrangements. TCRdb obtained this table from immuneACCESS and retained in-frame rearrangements with V and J assigned. These tables miss some clones; where compared with another copy, unresolved V genes account for less than half of the shortfall, and the remainder is unexplained. D and trimming come from the DNA, and the V and J calls and clone size come from that table. For this sample there are over 400,000 clones; about 88% appear just once. The ten biggest clones cover 8.3% of the sample.

The germline V gene (reference sequence) sets CDR1 to SGHNT and CDR2 to YYREEE. After removal of 8 bases from V and 4 bases from J, the junction retains 7 bases not matched to a gene. From cysteine to phenylalanine, the CDR3 is 13 amino acids long. The CDR3 DNA has 39 bases and is translated from base 1. The specimen sequenced was PBMCs or T cells enriched from blood (not recorded which). The sequence came from a woman aged 60-75 years who had recovered from COVID-19. The chain was built from TRBV5-4 and TRBJ2-3, with 7 bases matching TRBD1. The CDR3 loop reads CASRTQGSDTQYF. At the DNA level, the sequence is TGTGCCAGTCGGACACAGGGGTCAGATACGCAGTATTTT.